Sequencing of this TCR beta chain was carried out in a study of T cell repertoires in cytomegalovirus infection. The study, taken as a whole, reports: Dominant in the ex vivo response were TCR beta clonotypes restricted by HLA-C and specific for CMV. There were carriers of CMV plus the relevant HLA, and cumulative public TCR beta family frequency identified them.

From the reads, TCRdb called clonotypes with MiXCR, one entry per CDR3 protein. The data show 300,000 or so distinct CDR3 sequences, roughly 24% seen once. Trimming shortened V by 4 bases and J by 6 bases, and 15 bases separated the two germline ends. CDR1 is SGHTA and CDR2 is FQGNSA in the germline V gene. The CDR3 is 14 amino acids. In this sample, this clonotype turned up many times. Its antigen is currently unknown. The J gene is TRBJ1-1, the V gene TRBV7-2; D gene unclear. The specimen sequenced was PBMCs. This sequence originates from a human donor in good health (CMV status not recorded). Some clones in this sample may be carry-over from other donors' samples. The CDR3 region is CASSSQVGSSEAFF. CDR3 coding DNA: TGTGCCAGCAGCTCCCAGGTGGGATCCTCTGAAGCTTTCTTT.